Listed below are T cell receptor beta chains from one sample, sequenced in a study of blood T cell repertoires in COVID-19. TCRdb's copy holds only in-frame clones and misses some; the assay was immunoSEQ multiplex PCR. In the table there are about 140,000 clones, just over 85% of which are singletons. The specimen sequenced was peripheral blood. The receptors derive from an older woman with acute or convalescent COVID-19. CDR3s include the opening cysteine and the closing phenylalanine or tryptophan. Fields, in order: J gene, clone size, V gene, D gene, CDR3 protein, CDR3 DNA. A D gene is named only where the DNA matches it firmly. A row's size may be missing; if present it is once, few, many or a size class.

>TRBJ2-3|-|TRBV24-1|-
CATSAYSGDHGTDTQYF
TGTGCCACCAGTGCCTACTCAGGGGATCACGGGACAGATACGCAGTATTTT
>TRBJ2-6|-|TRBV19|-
CASSIERSGANVLTF
TGTGCCAGTAGTATAGAGCGTTCTGGGGCCAACGTCCTGACTTTC
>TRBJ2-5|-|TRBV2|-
CASSEAKGGGLRETQYF
TGTGCCAGCAGTGAAGCTAAGGGGGGGGGCCTGCGGGAGACCCAGTACTTC
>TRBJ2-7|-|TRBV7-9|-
CASSLVLGGASYEQYF
TGTGCCAGCAGCTTAGTATTGGGGGGAGCGTCCTACGAGCAGTACTTC
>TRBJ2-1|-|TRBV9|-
CASSLSGGLGYNEQFF
TGTGCCAGCAGTCTTTCAGGGGGACTCGGGTACAATGAGCAGTTCTTC
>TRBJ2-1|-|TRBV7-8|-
CASSYTRYNEQFF
TGTGCCAGCAGCTACACAAGATACAATGAGCAGTTCTTC
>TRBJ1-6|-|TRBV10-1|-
CARSTGSYNSPLHF
TGCGCCAGATCGACAGGTTCCTATAATTCACCCCTCCACTTT
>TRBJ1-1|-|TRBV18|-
CASSPRGAGATEAFF
TGTGCCAGCTCACCCCGGGGGGCGGGAGCCACTGAAGCTTTCTTT
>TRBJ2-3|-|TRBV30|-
CAWTSADTQYF
TGTGCCTGGACTAGCGCAGATACGCAGTATTTT
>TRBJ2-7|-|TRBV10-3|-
CAISGGATGPIF
TGTGCCATCAGTGGGGGCGCTACAGGGCCTATCTTC
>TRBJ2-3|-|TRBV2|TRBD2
CASSEGGGTDTQYF
TGTGCCAGCAGTGAGGGAGGGGGCACAGATACGCAGTATTTT
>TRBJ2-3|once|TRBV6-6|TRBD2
CASSYGAGGPDTQYF
TGTGCCAGCAGTTACGGAGCGGGGGGGCCAGATACGCAGTATTTT
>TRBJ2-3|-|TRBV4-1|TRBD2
CASSQDPMGLVVFTDTQYF
TGCGCCAGCAGCCAAGATCCTATGGGACTAGTCGTTTTCACAGATACGCAGTATTTT
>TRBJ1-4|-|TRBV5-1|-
CASSLGRGNEKLFF
TGCGCCAGCAGCTTGGGGCGGGGTAATGAAAAACTGTTTTTT
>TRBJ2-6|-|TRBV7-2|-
CASSLVNGANVLTF
TGTGCCAGCAGCTTAGTAAATGGGGCCAACGTCCTGACTTTC
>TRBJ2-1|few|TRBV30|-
CAWTRAGGVYNEQFF
TGTGCCTGGACCCGCGCAGGAGGGGTATACAATGAGCAGTTCTTC
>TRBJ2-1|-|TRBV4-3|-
CASSRRHFGQGNEQFF
TGCGCCAGCAGCCGACGCCACTTCGGGCAGGGCAATGAGCAGTTCTTC
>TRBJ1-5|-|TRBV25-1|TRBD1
CASSVGDREGGNQPQHF
TGTGCCAGCAGTGTAGGTGACAGGGAAGGAGGCAATCAGCCCCAGCATTTT
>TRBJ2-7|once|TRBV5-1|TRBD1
CASSLGQGFSYEQYF
TGCGCCAGCAGCTTGGGACAGGGGTTCTCCTACGAGCAGTACTTC
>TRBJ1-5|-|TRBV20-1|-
CSASRGSAGNQPQHF
TGCAGTGCTAGTAGGGGGTCGGCTGGCAATCAGCCCCAGCATTTT
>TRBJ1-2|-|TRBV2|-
CASSVSQNYGYTF
TGTGCCAGCAGTGTCTCTCAGAACTATGGCTACACCTTC
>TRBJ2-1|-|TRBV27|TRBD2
CASSTTSGGYEQFF
TGTGCCAGCAGTACAACTAGCGGGGGATATGAGCAGTTCTTC
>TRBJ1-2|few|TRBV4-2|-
CASSPSLTGGYGYTF
TGTGCCAGCAGCCCCAGCCTGACGGGCGGGTATGGCTACACCTTC
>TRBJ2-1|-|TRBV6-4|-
CASSDMEGGEQFF
TGTGCCAGCAGTGACATGGAGGGCGGTGAGCAGTTCTTC
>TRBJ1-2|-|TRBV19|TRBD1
CASSSDRENYGYTF
TGTGCCAGTAGTTCAGACAGGGAGAACTATGGCTACACCTTC
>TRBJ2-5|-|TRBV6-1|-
CASSESLKGLETQYF
TGTGCCAGCAGTGAGAGCTTGAAGGGGTTGGAGACCCAGTACTTC
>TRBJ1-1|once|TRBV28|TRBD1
CASSRQGGNEAFF
TGTGCCAGCAGCCGACAGGGGGGGAATGAAGCTTTCTTT
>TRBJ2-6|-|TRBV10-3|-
CAITPATGIGTSGANVLTF
TGTGCCATCACCCCCGCAACGGGAATAGGAACCTCTGGGGCCAACGTCCTGACTTTC
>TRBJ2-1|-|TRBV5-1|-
CASSLGLGAGANEQFF
TGCGCCAGCAGCTTGGGGCTGGGGGCAGGGGCGAATGAGCAGTTCTTC